The following is a TCR beta chain sequence with its context. Described time point: newly diagnosed GD, antithyroid drugs for less than 3 months. PBMCs were the source of the RNA used for TCR sequencing. The CDR3 is 12 amino acids. CDR1 and CDR2 (germline): MNHEY, SVGAGI. The V end lost 0 bases, the J end lost 6 bases, and 5 bases lay between the germline ends. These data originate in a study of regulatory T cells in long-lasting Graves disease. In building TCR beta libraries, iRepertoire HTBI primers were used together with Arm-PCR of CDR3 regions. TCRdb itself ran the multiplex PCR reads through MiXCR, one entry per CDR3 protein. The sample comprises about 380,000 distinct CDR3 sequences, around a sixth of which are singletons, and around a fifth rests with the top ten.

This rearrangement joins TRBV6-5 to TRBJ1-2; D call uncertain. The sample in question was peripheral blood mononuclear cells (PBMCs), obtained at new diagnosis, from a patient treated with antithyroid drugs. This sequence originates from a female donor with Graves disease. CDR3 sequence reads: CASSYSGHGYTF. As DNA, the CDR3 is TGTGCCAGCAGTTACTCAGGGCATGGCTACACCTTC.